This TCR beta chain was captured in a study of CD8 T cells in Susac syndrome. Notes on this clonotype: Its target is not known.

Study-level findings and limits: Susac CD8+ cells expanded clonally the most in TEMRA cells and in active patients.

Germline loops: CDR1 LGHNA, CDR2 YSLEER. CDR3 length: 11 residues. Trimming stripped 1 base from V and 8 bases from J, with 3 bases between. It was with random hexamers that roughly 0.45 to 1 ug RNA was reverse transcribed. TCR beta CDR3 was amplified by immunoSEQ multiplex PCR. This amplification extended across 54 Vbeta and 13 Jbeta segments. TCRdb called the immunoSEQ multiplex PCR reads again in MiXCR, with one record for every CDR3 protein. The sample records approximately 80,000 distinct CDR3 sequences, 94% being singletons. In contrast to the negatively isolated CD8+ and CD4+ T cells, TEMRA cells were FACS-enriched.

The receptor comes from a human donor with Susac syndrome. The sample comprised CD8+ T cells from PBMCs. The rearrangement joins TRBV4-3 to TRBJ2-1, with unresolved D. The CDR3 DNA sequence: TGCGCCAGCAGCCAAGGGGATGAGCAGTTCTTC. This encodes CASSQGDEQFF.